This T cell receptor beta chain was captured in a study of blood T cell repertoires in COVID-19. Study at large: Researchers got acute and convalescent COVID-19 samples from the United States, Italy and Spain. PBMCs, B-cell-depleted T cells, or T cells provided the cDNA or gDNA that made up the material.

V was trimmed by 2 bases and J by 9 bases, leaving 14 bases between them. CDR1 is MDHEN, CDR2 SYDVKM, per germline. The CDR3 spans 14 residues. This clone was counted a few times. Authors' data handling: The assay estimated nucleated cells by amplifying reference gene primers. The assay was immunoSEQ multiplex PCR, and TCRdb's table has in-frame clones only and misses some. V, J and clone size reflect that table, while D and trimming were determined from the DNA. Found here are around 200,000 clones, around 86% of them singletons; the top ten hold 4.4%. The sequence was collected from a man in his fifties or sixties with acute or convalescent COVID-19. V is TRBV28 and J is TRBJ1-5; no clear D. Sequencing input: peripheral blood. CDR3 DNA sequence: TGTGCCAGCAGTTTAGAGGTGGGTCTGAGGCCCCAGCATTTT. Its protein product is CASSLEVGLRPQHF.